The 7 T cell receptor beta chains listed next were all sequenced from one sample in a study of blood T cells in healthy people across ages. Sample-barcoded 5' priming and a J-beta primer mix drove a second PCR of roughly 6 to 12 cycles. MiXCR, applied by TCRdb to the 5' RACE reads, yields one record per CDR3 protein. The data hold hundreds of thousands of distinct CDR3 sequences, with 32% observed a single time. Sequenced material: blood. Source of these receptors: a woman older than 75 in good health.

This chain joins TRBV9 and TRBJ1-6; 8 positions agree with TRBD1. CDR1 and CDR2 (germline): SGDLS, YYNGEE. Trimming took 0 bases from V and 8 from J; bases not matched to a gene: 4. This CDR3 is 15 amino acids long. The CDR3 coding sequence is TGTGCCAGCAGCGTAGTAACAGGGGGAGATTCACCCCTCCACTTT. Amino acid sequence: CASSVVTGGDSPLHF.

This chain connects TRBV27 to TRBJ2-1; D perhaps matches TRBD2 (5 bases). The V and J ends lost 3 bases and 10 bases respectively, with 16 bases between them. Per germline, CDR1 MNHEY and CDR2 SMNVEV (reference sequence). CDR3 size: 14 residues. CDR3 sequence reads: CASSFLGGLGEQFF. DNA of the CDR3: TGTGCCAGCAGTTTCCTCGGCGGGTTGGGAGAGCAGTTCTTC.

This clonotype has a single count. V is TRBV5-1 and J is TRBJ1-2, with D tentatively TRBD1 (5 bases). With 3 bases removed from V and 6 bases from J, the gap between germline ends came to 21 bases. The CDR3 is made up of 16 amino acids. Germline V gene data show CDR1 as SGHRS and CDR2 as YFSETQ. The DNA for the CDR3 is TGCGCCAGCAGCTCTTATAAGACAGCCCGAGCGGATGGCTACACCTTC. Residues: CASSSYKTARADGYTF.

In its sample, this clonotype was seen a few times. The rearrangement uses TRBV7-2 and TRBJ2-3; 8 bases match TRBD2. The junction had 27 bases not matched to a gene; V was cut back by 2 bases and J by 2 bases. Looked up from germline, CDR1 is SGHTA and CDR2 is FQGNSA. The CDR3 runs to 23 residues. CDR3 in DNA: TGTGCCAGCAGCTTAACGCGTTCCCTTCTAGCGGGCGGACCCGAAGGACCCACAGATACGCAGTATTTT. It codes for CASSLTRSLLAGGPEGPTDTQYF.

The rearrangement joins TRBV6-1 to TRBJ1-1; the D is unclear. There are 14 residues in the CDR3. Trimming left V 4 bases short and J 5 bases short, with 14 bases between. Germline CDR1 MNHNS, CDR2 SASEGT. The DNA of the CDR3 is TGTGCCAGCAGTGGATGGGATCGGAGGACTGAAGCTTTCTTT. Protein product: CASSGWDRRTEAFF.

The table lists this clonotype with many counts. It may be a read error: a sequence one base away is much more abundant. The CDR3 DNA reads as TGCAGTGCTGAATTCAATGAGCAGTTCTTC. This encodes CSAEFNEQFF. The genes are TRBV20-1 and TRBJ2-1; D uncertain. Germline CDR1 is DFQATT and CDR2 is SNEGSKA (reference sequence). V shed 5 bases and J shed 6 bases, with 5 bases lying between them. The CDR3 has 10 amino acids.

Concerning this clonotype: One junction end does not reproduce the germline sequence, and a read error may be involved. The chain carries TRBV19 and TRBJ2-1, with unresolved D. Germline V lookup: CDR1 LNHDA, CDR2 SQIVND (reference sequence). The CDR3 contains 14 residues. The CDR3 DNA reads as TGTGCCAGTAGTATGAGGCTGTTTTACAGTGAGCAGTTCTTC. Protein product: CASSMRLFYSEQFF.